Below are 17 T cell receptor beta chains sequenced from a single sample in a study of blood T cell repertoires in COVID-19. Only in-frame clones appear in the TCRdb table, and some are missing; sequencing was by immunoSEQ multiplex PCR. There are about 130,000 clones in the sample; roughly 86% occur only once, and 9.5% to 15% lies in the top ten. The source material was peripheral blood. The source is a human donor in a cohort sampled during active COVID-19.

This chain links TRBV19 with TRBJ2-7; D might be TRBD1 (5 bases). V dropped 11 bases and J dropped 3 bases, with 17 bases sitting between them. The CDR3 is made up of 13 amino acids. Germline V gives CDR1 LNHDA, CDR2 SQIVND (reference sequence). The CDR3 loop is CAVSRTLNYEQYF. The CDR3 nucleotides read TGTGCCGTCTCCCGGACACTCAACTACGAGCAGTACTTC.

The chain joins TRBV4-2 to TRBJ2-1; D call uncertain. The CDR3 totals 12 residues. CDR1 LGHNA and CDR2 YNFKEQ come from the germline V gene. Trimming cost V 5 bases and J 5 bases, with 7 bases left between them. The CDR3 coding sequence is TGTGCCAGCAGCTTAGCCCACAATGAGCAGTTCTTC. Protein sequence: CASSLAHNEQFF.

The chain combines TRBV4-1 with TRBJ2-7, with D perhaps matching TRBD1 (5 bases). CDR1 and CDR2 (germline): MGHRA, YSYEKL. The CDR3 length is 14 residues. Trimming took off 4 bases at V and 6 bases at J, with 16 bases between the two ends. The CDR3 nucleotides read TGCGCCAGCAGCCTAGGACACGGGTTCGGCGAGCAGTACTTC. Its protein product is CASSLGHGFGEQYF.

The gene calls are TRBV7-8 and TRBJ2-5; D perhaps matches TRBD2 (5 bases). The V end was cut by 3 bases, the J end by 4 bases, with 18 bases between. Germline CDR1 is SGHVS and CDR2 is FQNEAQ. The CDR3 loop spans 16 amino acids. The CDR3 loop is CASSLLGGLGLETQYF. CDR3 in DNA: TGTGCCAGCAGCTTGTTGGGTGGACTCGGGTTAGAGACCCAGTACTTC.

V and J are TRBV7-2 and TRBJ1-2; 8 bases fit TRBD1. CDR3 length equals 15 residues. J gave up 4 bases and V 1 base, and 5 bases lay outside the gene matches. CDR1 and CDR2 (germline): SGHTA, FQGNSA. The CDR3 coding sequence is TGTGCCAGCAGCTTAGATTACAGGGGGAGCTATGGCTACACCTTC. Translated, it gives CASSLDYRGSYGYTF.

The J gene is TRBJ2-2, the V gene TRBV18, with D perhaps matching TRBD1 (5 bases). V lost 2 bases, J lost 7 bases, and 14 bases lay in between. CDR1 is KGHSH, CDR2 LQKENI, per germline. The CDR3 runs to 15 residues. CDR3 region: CASSPNQGLLGELFF. The CDR3 DNA reads TGTGCCAGCTCACCAAATCAGGGTTTGCTCGGGGAGCTGTTTTTT. Full variable domain (missing parts from reference TRBV18 and TRBJ2-2): NAGVMQNPRHLVRRRGQEARLRCSPMKGHSHVYWYRQLPEEGLKFMVYLQKENIIDESGMPKERFSAEFPKEGPSILRIQQVVRGDSAAYFCASSPNQGLLGELFFGEGSRLTVL.

The chain joins TRBV18 to TRBJ1-2, with TRBD1 as a possible D gene (6 bases). Germline lookup yields CDR1 KGHSH and CDR2 LQKENI. V was clipped by 2 bases and J by 8 bases, with 9 bases between them. The CDR3 contains 12 residues. The CDR3: CASSPGGEGYTF. The CDR3 DNA reads TGTGCCAGCTCACCAGGGGGCGAGGGCTACACCTTC.

This clone was picked up one time. The rearrangement links TRBV11-2 to TRBJ2-3; 9 bases map to TRBD2. The CDR3 is 15 amino acids. Germline CDR1 and CDR2: SGHAT and FQNNGV. Trimming cost V 3 bases and J 5 bases; bases outside gene matches: 6. The DNA of the CDR3 is TGTGCCAGCAGCTTCGGCGGGGGGGGTCTAGATACGCAGTATTTT. Translation: CASSFGGGGLDTQYF.

This clone was observed once. The CDR3 loop is CASSVKEGRTEAFF. As DNA, the CDR3 is TGTGCCAGCAGTGTTAAGGAGGGGCGGACTGAAGCTTTCTTT. The chain recombines TRBV2 with TRBJ1-1; D possibly corresponds to TRBD1 (5 bases). V gave up 4 bases and J gave up 5 bases, with 14 bases separating them. Germline CDR1 and CDR2: SNHLY and FYNNEI. This CDR3 is 14 amino acids long.

V and J are TRBV6-5 and TRBJ1-1, with D possibly matching TRBD1 (5 bases). The V gene's germline CDR1 is MNHEY and CDR2 SVGAGI. Trimming cost V 8 bases and J 0 bases, with 13 bases left between them. This CDR3 is built from 14 residues. The CDR3 protein is CASGADPMNTEAFF. Written as DNA, the CDR3 is TGTGCCAGCGGGGCAGATCCCATGAACACTGAAGCTTTCTTT.

Comment on this clone: The sample has other DNA sequences that encode this CDR3 too. This chain uses TRBV3-1 (or the pseudogene TRBV3-2) with TRBJ2-3; TRBD2 is a possible D gene (6 bases). V gave up 0 bases and J gave up 6 bases, with 7 bases separating them. This CDR3 spans 13 amino acids. Germline V gives CDR1 LGHDT, CDR2 YNNKEL (reference sequence). CDR3 sequence reads: CASSQDGGDTQYF. CDR3 DNA sequence: TGTGCCAGCAGCCAAGATGGAGGGGATACGCAGTATTTT.

The chain is built from TRBV7-2 and TRBJ1-4, with TRBD1 matching 9 bases. Germline loops: CDR1 SGHTA, CDR2 FQGNSA. This CDR3 contains 15 residues. V lost 4 bases and J lost 4; bases outside the gene matches: 4. The CDR3 is CASSSMDRGNEKLFF. The CDR3 bases are TGTGCCAGCAGCTCAATGGACAGGGGTAATGAAAAACTGTTTTTT.

CDR3 loop: CAWSLKTGGGSPLHF. The CDR3 DNA sequence: TGTGCCTGGAGTTTAAAAACAGGGGGCGGTTCACCCCTCCACTTT. V and J are TRBV30 and TRBJ1-6, with 9 bases matching TRBD1. Germline lookup yields CDR1 GTSNPN and CDR2 SVGIG (reference sequence). The length of the CDR3 is 15 residues. V lost 2 bases to trimming and J lost 9 bases; unmatched junction nucleotides: 8.

The rearrangement joins TRBV18 to TRBJ1-6, with TRBD1 matching 9 bases. This CDR3 is 16 amino acids long. Trimming cost V 2 bases and J 7 bases; bases outside gene matches: 6. Germline values: CDR1 KGHSH, CDR2 LQKENI. The DNA for the CDR3 is TGTGCCAGCTCACCAACGTCGGGGACAGGGAATTCACCCCTCCACTTT. It codes for CASSPTSGTGNSPLHF.

This clone showed up just once. V is TRBV28 and J is TRBJ2-7, with a possible D match to TRBD2 (6 bases). Germline CDR1 is MDHEN and CDR2 is SYDVKM. The CDR3 is 11 residues long. V lost 10 bases and J 3 bases, leaving 10 bases between the germline ends. CDR3 nucleotide sequence: TGTGCCACACGGGGGTTCTACGAGCAGTACTTC. Its protein product is CATRGFYEQYF. The full variable domain, completed using reference TRBV28 and TRBJ2-7, is DVKVTQSSRYLVKRTGEKVFLECVQDMDHENMFWYRQDPGLGLRLIYFSYDVKMKEKGDIPEGYSVSREKKERFSLILESASTNQTSMYLCATRGFYEQYFGPGTRLTVT.

The J gene is TRBJ2-1, the V gene TRBV3-1 (or the pseudogene TRBV3-2), with 7 bases matching TRBD2. The CDR3 loop spans 14 amino acids. Unmatched junction bases numbered 9, after V lost 9 bases and J lost 4 bases. Per the germline V gene, CDR1 is LGHDT and CDR2 is YNNKEL (reference sequence). CDR3 sequence: CASHEAGTYNEQFF. The DNA of the CDR3 is TGTGCCAGTCACGAAGCGGGGACTTACAATGAGCAGTTCTTC.

This clone appeared a few times. The rearrangement joins TRBV19 to TRBJ2-7, with 9 bases lining up with TRBD1. The V gene's germline CDR1 is LNHDA and CDR2 SQIVND (reference sequence). V dropped 2 bases and J dropped 4; count of bases not matched to a gene: 3. This CDR3 is 14 amino acids long. CDR3 protein: CASSIRTGAYEQYF. In DNA form, the CDR3 reads TGTGCCAGTAGTATACGGACAGGGGCATACGAGCAGTACTTC.